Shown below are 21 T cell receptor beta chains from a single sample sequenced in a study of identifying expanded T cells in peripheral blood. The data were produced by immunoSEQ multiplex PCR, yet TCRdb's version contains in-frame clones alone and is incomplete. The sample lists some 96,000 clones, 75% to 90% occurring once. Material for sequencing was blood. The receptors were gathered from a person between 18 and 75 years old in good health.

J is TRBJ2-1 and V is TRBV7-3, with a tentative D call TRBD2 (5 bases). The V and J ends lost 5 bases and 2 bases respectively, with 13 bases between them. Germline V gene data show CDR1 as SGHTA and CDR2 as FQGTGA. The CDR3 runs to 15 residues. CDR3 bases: TGTGCCAGCAGCCAGGACTCCCAGGCCTACAATGAGCAGTTCTTC. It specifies CASSQDSQAYNEQFF.

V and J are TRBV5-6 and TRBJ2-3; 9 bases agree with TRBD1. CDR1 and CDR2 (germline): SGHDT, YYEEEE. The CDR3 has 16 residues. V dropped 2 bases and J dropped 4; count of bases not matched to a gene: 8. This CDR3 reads CASSLRGTGFSDTQYF. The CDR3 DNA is TGTGCCAGCAGCTTAAGGGGGACAGGGTTTTCAGATACGCAGTATTTT. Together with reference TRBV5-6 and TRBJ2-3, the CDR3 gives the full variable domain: DAGVTQSPTHLIKTRGQQVTLRCSPKSGHDTVSWYQQALGQGPQFIFQYYEEEERQRGNFPDRFSGHQFPNYSSELNVNALLLGDSALYLCASSLRGTGFSDTQYFGPGTRLTVL.

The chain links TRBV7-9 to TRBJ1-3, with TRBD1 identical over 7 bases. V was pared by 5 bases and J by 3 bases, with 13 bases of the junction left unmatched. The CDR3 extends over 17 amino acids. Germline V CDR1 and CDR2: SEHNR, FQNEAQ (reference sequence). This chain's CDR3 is CASSRFAGQVIGNTIYF. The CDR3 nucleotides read TGTGCCAGCAGCCGTTTCGCCGGACAGGTGATTGGAAACACCATATATTTT.

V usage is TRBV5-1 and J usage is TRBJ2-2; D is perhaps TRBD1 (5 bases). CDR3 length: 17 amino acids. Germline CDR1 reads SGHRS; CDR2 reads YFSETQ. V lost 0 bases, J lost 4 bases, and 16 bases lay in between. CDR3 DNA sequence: TGCGCCAGCAGCTTGGGAAATAGGGGAAGAAGCACCGGGGAGCTGTTTTTT. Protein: CASSLGNRGRSTGELFF.

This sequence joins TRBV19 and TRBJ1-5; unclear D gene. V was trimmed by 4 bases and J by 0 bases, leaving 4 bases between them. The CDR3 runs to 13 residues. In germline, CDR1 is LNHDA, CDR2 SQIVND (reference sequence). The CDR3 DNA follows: TGTGCCAGTAGTAGAAATAGCAATCAGCCCCAGCATTTT. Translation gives CASSRNSNQPQHF.

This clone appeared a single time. This CDR3 is CASSSTPSLEQYF. The CDR3 bases are TGTGCCAGCAGCTCTACCCCTAGTCTCGAGCAGTACTTC. This sequence joins TRBV7-7 and TRBJ2-7, with unresolved D. CDR3 length: 13 residues. Germline V gives CDR1 SSHAT, CDR2 FNYEAQ (reference sequence). V lost 4 bases and J lost 6, with 13 bases in between. Full variable domain (rest looked up from reference TRBV7-7 and TRBJ2-7): GAGVSQSPRYKVTKRGQDVTLRCDPISSHATLYWYQQALGQGPEFLTYFNYEAQPDKSGLPSDRFSAERPEGSISTLTIQRTEQRDSAMYRCASSSTPSLEQYFGPGTRLTVT.

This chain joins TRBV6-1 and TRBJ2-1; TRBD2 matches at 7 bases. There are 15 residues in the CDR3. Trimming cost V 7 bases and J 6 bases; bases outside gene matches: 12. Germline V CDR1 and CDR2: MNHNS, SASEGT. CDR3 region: CASTSGSSGRNEQFF. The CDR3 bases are TGTGCCAGCACCTCAGGGTCTAGCGGCCGCAATGAGCAGTTCTTC.

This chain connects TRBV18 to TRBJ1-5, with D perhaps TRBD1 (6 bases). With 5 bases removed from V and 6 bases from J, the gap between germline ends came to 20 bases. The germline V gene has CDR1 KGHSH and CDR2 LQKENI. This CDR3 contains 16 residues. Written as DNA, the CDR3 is TGTGCCAGCTCATTACTGCCGGGGGGCGATGGTCAGCCCCAGCATTTT. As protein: CASSLLPGGDGQPQHF.

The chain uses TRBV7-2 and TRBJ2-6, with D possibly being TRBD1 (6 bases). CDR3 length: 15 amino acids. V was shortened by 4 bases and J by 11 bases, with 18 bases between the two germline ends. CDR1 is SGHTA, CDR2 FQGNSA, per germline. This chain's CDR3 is CASSSRPGQGDVLTF. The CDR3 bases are TGTGCCAGCAGCTCTAGGCCGGGACAAGGAGACGTCCTGACTTTC.

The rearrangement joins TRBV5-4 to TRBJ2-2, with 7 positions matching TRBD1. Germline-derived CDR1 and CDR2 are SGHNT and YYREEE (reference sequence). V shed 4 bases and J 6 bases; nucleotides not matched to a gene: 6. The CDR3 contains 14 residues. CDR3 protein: CASSPKTGAGELFF. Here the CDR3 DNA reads TGTGCCAGCAGCCCAAAAACAGGGGCCGGGGAGCTGTTTTTT.

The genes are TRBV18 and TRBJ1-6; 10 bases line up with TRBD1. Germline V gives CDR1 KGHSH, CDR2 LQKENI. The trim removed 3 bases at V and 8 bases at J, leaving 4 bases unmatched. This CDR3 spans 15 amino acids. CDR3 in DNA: TGTGCCAGCTCACCCCGGGACAGGGGAGATTCACCCCTCCACTTT. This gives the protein CASSPRDRGDSPLHF.

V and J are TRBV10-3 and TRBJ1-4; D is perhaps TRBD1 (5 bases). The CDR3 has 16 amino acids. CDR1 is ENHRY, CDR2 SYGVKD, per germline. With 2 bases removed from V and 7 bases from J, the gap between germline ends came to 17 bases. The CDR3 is CAISEVTGKLGEKLFF. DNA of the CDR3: TGTGCCATCAGTGAGGTCACAGGAAAACTTGGTGAAAAACTGTTTTTT.

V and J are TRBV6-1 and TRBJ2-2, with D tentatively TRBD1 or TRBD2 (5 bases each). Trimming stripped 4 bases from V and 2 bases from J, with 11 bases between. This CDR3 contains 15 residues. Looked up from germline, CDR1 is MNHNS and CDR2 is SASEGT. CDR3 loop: CASSAGTINTGELFF. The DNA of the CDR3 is TGTGCCAGCAGTGCCGGGACCATAAACACCGGGGAGCTGTTTTTT.

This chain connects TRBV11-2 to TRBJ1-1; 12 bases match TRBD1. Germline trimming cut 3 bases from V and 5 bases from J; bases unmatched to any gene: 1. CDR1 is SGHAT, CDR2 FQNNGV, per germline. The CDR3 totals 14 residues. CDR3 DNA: TGTGCCAGCAGCTTGGGACAGGGGGCGACTGAAGCTTTCTTT. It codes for CASSLGQGATEAFF.

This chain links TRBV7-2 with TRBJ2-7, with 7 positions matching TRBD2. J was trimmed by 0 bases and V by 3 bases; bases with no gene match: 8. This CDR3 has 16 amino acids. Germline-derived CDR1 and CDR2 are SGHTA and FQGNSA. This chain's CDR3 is CASSLDSWGGSYEQYF. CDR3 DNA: TGTGCCAGCAGCTTGGATAGCTGGGGGGGCTCCTACGAGCAGTACTTC.

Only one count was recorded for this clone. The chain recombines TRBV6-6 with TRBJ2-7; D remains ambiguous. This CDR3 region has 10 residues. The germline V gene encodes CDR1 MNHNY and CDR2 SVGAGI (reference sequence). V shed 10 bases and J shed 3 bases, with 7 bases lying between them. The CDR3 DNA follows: TGTGCCACCAATAGCTACGAGCAGTACTTC. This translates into CATNSYEQYF.

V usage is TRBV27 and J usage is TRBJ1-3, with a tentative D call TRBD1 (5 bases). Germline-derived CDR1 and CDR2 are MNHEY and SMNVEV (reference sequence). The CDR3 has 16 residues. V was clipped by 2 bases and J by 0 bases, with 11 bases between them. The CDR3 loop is CASSLRGADSGNTIYF. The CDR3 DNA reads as TGTGCCAGCAGTTTAAGAGGGGCCGACTCTGGAAACACCATATATTTT.

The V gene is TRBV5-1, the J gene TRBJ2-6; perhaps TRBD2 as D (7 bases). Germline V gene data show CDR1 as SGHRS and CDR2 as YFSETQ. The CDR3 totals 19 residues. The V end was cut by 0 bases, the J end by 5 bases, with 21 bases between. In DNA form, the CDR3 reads TGCGCCAGCAGCTTGGCGGGATCGGGGGGCTCGTTGAGGGCCAACGTCCTGACTTTC. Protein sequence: CASSLAGSGGSLRANVLTF.

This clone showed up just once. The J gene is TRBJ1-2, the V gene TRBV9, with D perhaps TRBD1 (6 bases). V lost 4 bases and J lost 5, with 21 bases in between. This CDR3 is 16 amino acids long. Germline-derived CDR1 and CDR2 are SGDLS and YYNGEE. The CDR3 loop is CASSLQTGAGKYGYTF. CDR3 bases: TGTGCCAGCAGCCTCCAGACAGGCGCAGGGAAATATGGCTACACCTTC. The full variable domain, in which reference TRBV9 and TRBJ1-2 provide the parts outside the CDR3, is DSGVTQTPKHLITATGQRVTLRCSPRSGDLSVYWYQQSLDQGLQFLIQYYNGEERAKGNILERFSAQQFPDLHSELNLSSLELGDSALYFCASSLQTGAGKYGYTFGSGTRLTVV.

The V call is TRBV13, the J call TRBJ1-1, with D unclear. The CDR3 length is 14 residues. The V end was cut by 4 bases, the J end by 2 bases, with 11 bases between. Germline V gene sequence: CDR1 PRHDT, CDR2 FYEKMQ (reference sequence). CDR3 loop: CASSSRVKNTEAFF. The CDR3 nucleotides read TGTGCCAGCAGCTCCCGGGTAAAAAACACTGAAGCTTTCTTT.

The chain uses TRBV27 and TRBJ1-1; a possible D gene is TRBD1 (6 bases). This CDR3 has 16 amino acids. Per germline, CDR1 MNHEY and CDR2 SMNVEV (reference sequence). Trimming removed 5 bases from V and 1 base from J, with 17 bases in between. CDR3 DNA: TGTGCCAGCAGTCCCCAAACCGGGACATCGAACACTGAAGCTTTCTTT. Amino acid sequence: CASSPQTGTSNTEAFF.